Below are 30 T cell receptor beta chains sequenced from a single sample in a study of identical twins. Using its own MiXCR run on the 5' RACE reads, TCRdb lists one record per CDR3 protein. The sample has 400,000 to 500,000 distinct CDR3 sequences, around 20% seen once. The sample was naive T cells sorted from blood. These TCRs come from a man in his fifties or sixties in good health.

This clonotype was counted many times. The chain joins TRBV7-2 to TRBJ2-5; D perhaps matches TRBD2 (6 bases). The V end was cut by 5 bases, the J end by 6 bases, with 13 bases between. Per germline, CDR1 SGHTA and CDR2 FQGNSA. The CDR3 runs to 13 residues. CDR3 sequence reads: CASSIASVQTQYF. The CDR3 region has the DNA TGTGCCAGCAGCATTGCTAGCGTGCAGACCCAGTACTTC.

This clonotype has ten or more counts. This chain uses TRBV29-1 with TRBJ1-1; D is ambiguous. CDR1 and CDR2 from the germline V gene are SQVTM and ANQGSEA. The V and J ends lost 6 bases and 1 base respectively, with 12 bases between them. The CDR3 is 13 amino acids. This CDR3 is CSVVPGSNTEAFF. CDR3 bases: TGCAGCGTGGTCCCGGGTTCGAACACTGAAGCTTTCTTT.

The chain links TRBV20-1 to TRBJ2-3; 8 nucleotides line up with TRBD2. Germline CDR1 and CDR2: DFQATT and SNEGSKA (reference sequence). This CDR3 has 15 amino acids. Losses at the gene ends were 3 bases for V and 3 bases for J; bases not matched to a gene: 8. CDR3 amino acids: CSASQSGGFTDTQYF. CDR3 DNA: TGCAGTGCTAGTCAATCGGGAGGGTTTACAGATACGCAGTATTTT.

This clonotype was recorded many times. The chain is built from TRBV19 and TRBJ2-4, with TRBD2 identical over 9 bases. Trimming cost V 7 bases and J 0 bases; bases outside gene matches: 7. CDR3 length: 16 residues. The germline V gene encodes CDR1 LNHDA and CDR2 SQIVND (reference sequence). CDR3 sequence: CASTDLAGLAKNIQYF. In DNA, the CDR3 is TGTGCCAGTACCGACCTAGCGGGGCTAGCCAAAAACATTCAGTACTTC.

This rearrangement joins TRBV10-3 to TRBJ2-3, with 10 bases aligning to TRBD2. The V gene end was trimmed by 4 bases and the J gene end by 3 bases; junction bases not matched to a gene: 4. The CDR3 is made up of 15 amino acids. Germline CDR1 and CDR2: ENHRY and SYGVKD. For the CDR3, the DNA is TGTGCCATCAGTGCAGCGGGGGGGCCGACAGATACGCAGTATTTT. Its protein product is CAISAAGGPTDTQYF.

This clonotype has just a few counts. The chain recombines TRBV12-3 or TRBV12-4 with TRBJ2-4; 8 nucleotides agree with TRBD1. Trimming took 7 bases from V and 6 from J; bases not matched to a gene: 5. The CDR3 runs to 13 residues. CDR3 in amino acids: CASNSGTGNIQYF. CDR3 in DNA: TGTGCCAGCAACTCTGGGACAGGAAACATTCAGTACTTC.

The chain combines TRBV12-3 or TRBV12-4 with TRBJ2-1, with D possibly TRBD2 on 6 matching bases. Trimming pared 2 bases from V and 7 bases from J, leaving 18 bases between. This CDR3 has 16 amino acids. CDR3: CASSLNPGLGGNEQFF. Written as DNA, the CDR3 is TGTGCCAGCAGTTTAAACCCTGGACTCGGGGGAAATGAGCAGTTCTTC.

In this sample, this clonotype turned up a few times. This chain uses TRBV28 with TRBJ2-5; a possible D gene is TRBD1 (6 bases). The CDR3 has 13 residues. CDR1 is MDHEN and CDR2 is SYDVKM in the germline V gene. V was pared by 7 bases and J by 4 bases, with 13 bases between. The CDR3 region is CASKQGTLETQYF. The DNA for the CDR3 is TGTGCCAGCAAACAGGGTACTTTAGAGACCCAGTACTTC.

This chain connects TRBV29-1 to TRBJ1-1; D might be TRBD1 (5 bases). The CDR3 has 11 amino acids. Trimming removed 7 bases from V and 11 bases from J, with 17 bases in between. Looked up from germline, CDR1 is SQVTM and CDR2 is ANQGSEA. The CDR3 DNA is TGCAGCGCCATGACAGTACACTCGGCTTTCTTT. Encoded protein: CSAMTVHSAFF.

This clonotype came up a few times. The genes are TRBV19 and TRBJ2-1, with D perhaps assigned TRBD1 or TRBD2 (6 bases each). The CDR3 length is 15 residues. CDR1 LNHDA and CDR2 SQIVND come from the germline V gene (reference sequence). Trimming removed 6 bases from V and 3 bases from J, with 15 bases in between. CDR3 sequence (DNA): TGTGCCAGTAGCCTACGGGGGCCCAACTACAATGAGCAGTTCTTC. It translates to CASSLRGPNYNEQFF.

This clonotype showed up many times. This chain uses TRBV5-1 with TRBJ2-1; D remains ambiguous. The CDR3 consists of 15 residues. Germline CDR1 reads SGHRS; CDR2 reads YFSETQ. The ends were cut back, 0 bases at V and 8 bases at J, with 15 bases in the middle. CDR3: CASSLGRLGRDEQFF. The CDR3, as DNA: TGCGCCAGCAGCTTGGGTCGGCTGGGTCGGGATGAGCAGTTCTTC.

This clonotype showed up many times. J is TRBJ2-2 and V is TRBV6-5, with a possible D match to TRBD1 (6 bases). Looked up from germline, CDR1 is MNHEY and CDR2 is SVGAGI. The ends were cut back, 0 bases at V and 1 base at J, with 18 bases in the middle. This CDR3 is 19 amino acids long. The CDR3 DNA sequence: TGTGCCAGCAGTTACTCAGGGGGTAGACGGTTCCAGAACACCGGGGAGCTGTTTTTT. It translates to CASSYSGGRRFQNTGELFF.

This clonotype was counted between two and nine times. V and J are TRBV29-1 and TRBJ1-2; D gene ambiguous. V was clipped by 6 bases and J by 7 bases, with 15 bases between them. Looked up from germline, CDR1 is SQVTM and CDR2 is ANQGSEA. The CDR3 has 12 amino acids. The CDR3 loop reads CSVAGVKAGYTF. The DNA for the CDR3 is TGCAGCGTCGCCGGGGTGAAGGCTGGCTACACCTTC.

This clonotype was counted many times. The gene calls are TRBV3-1 and TRBJ1-6; TRBD1 might be the D (5 bases). The V gene's germline CDR1 is LGHDT and CDR2 YNNKEL (reference sequence). Trimming took 7 bases from V and 10 from J, leaving 17 bases between them. The CDR3 has 14 residues. The CDR3 protein is CASTLRGGRSPLHF. Written as DNA, the CDR3 is TGTGCCAGCACCCTACGGGGGGGAAGGTCACCCCTCCACTTT.

The V gene is TRBV7-7, the J gene TRBJ2-3; 9 bases are a match to TRBD2. Trimming at V came to 4 bases and at J to 3 bases, leaving 5 bases not matched to a gene. This CDR3 has 15 amino acids. CDR1 is SSHAT and CDR2 is FNYEAQ in the germline V gene (reference sequence). DNA for the CDR3: TGTGCCAGCAGCTCCGGACTAGCGAAAACAGATACGCAGTATTTT. Its protein product is CASSSGLAKTDTQYF.

This clonotype appeared many times. V is TRBV5-4 and J is TRBJ2-6; D gene unclear. The CDR3 runs 15 residues. Per germline, CDR1 SGHNT and CDR2 YYREEE (reference sequence). V lost 1 base and J 4 bases, leaving 9 bases between the germline ends. The CDR3 nucleotides read TGTGCCAGCAGCTTGCGGGTGTCGGGGGCCAACGTCCTGACTTTC. This translates into CASSLRVSGANVLTF. The full variable domain, with the rest looked up from reference TRBV5-4 and TRBJ2-6, is ETGVTQSPTHLIKTRGQQVTLRCSSQSGHNTVSWYQQALGQGPQFIFQYYREEENGRGNFPPRFSGLQFPNYSSELNVNALELDDSALYLCASSLRVSGANVLTFGAGSRLTVL.

The CDR3 reads CASSKLARQETQYF. CDR3 nucleotide sequence: TGTGCCAGCAGCAAACTAGCGAGGCAAGAGACCCAGTACTTC. The V call is TRBV13, the J call TRBJ2-5, with 7 bases aligning to TRBD2. V was clipped by 5 bases and J by 2 bases; unmatched bases: 5. The CDR3 is 14 residues long. Germline V lookup: CDR1 PRHDT, CDR2 FYEKMQ (reference sequence).

The chain links TRBV6-6 to TRBJ1-2, with 8 bases that match TRBD1. Trimming cost V 6 bases and J 6 bases; bases outside gene matches: 6. CDR1 is MNHNY, CDR2 SVGAGI, per germline (reference sequence). There are 13 residues in the CDR3. CDR3 region: CASRPAGGNGYTF. The CDR3 coding sequence is TGTGCCAGCAGACCCGCAGGGGGCAATGGCTACACCTTC.

This clonotype was seen ten or more times. The rearrangement uses TRBV28 and TRBJ2-7, with 8 bases that match TRBD2. The V and J ends lost 5 bases and 2 bases, in that order; junction bases with no gene match: 11. This CDR3 contains 16 residues. Looked up from germline, CDR1 is MDHEN and CDR2 is SYDVKM. This CDR3 reads CASSRSAGGTTYEQYF. In DNA form, the CDR3 reads TGTGCCAGCAGTCGCTCGGCGGGAGGCACCACCTACGAGCAGTACTTC.

This clonotype appeared many times. The CDR3 sequence is CSVATGTGGGQPQHF. The CDR3 nucleotides are TGCAGCGTTGCCACTGGTACAGGGGGCGGCCAGCCCCAGCATTTT. The gene calls are TRBV29-1 and TRBJ1-5, with 9 bases lining up with TRBD1. Trimming at V came to 4 bases and at J to 7 bases, leaving 11 bases not matched to a gene. CDR1 is SQVTM and CDR2 is ANQGSEA in the germline V gene. CDR3 length: 15 amino acids. Combining the CDR3 with reference TRBV29-1 and TRBJ1-5 gives the whole variable domain SAVISQKPSRDICQRGTSLTIQCQVDSQVTMMFWYRQQPGQSLTLIATANQGSEATYESGFVIDKFPISRPNLTFSTLTVSNMSPEDSSIYLCSVATGTGGGQPQHFGDGTRLSIL.

This clonotype was found many times. The chain couples TRBV5-1 to TRBJ1-5; weak D call: TRBD1 (6 bases). CDR3 length: 15 residues. CDR1 and CDR2 (germline): SGHRS, YFSETQ. Deletions cut 3 bases from V and 3 bases from J, with 13 bases between. CDR3 DNA sequence: TGCGCCAGCAGCTCCGAGGGGGGTTCCAATCAGCCCCAGCATTTT. It is translated as CASSSEGGSNQPQHF.

This clonotype showed up just a few times. This sequence joins TRBV5-1 and TRBJ1-6, with TRBD1 matching 8 bases. Germline values: CDR1 SGHRS, CDR2 YFSETQ. This CDR3 comprises 15 residues. V was pared by 4 bases and J by 7 bases, with 7 bases of the junction left unmatched. CDR3 in DNA: TGCGCCAGCAGCCGAACCGGGACAGGAAATTCACCCCTCCACTTT. This gives the protein CASSRTGTGNSPLHF. The entire variable domain, with the rest obtained from reference TRBV5-1 and TRBJ1-6, is as follows: KAGVTQTPRYLIKTRGQQVTLSCSPISGHRSVSWYQQTPGQGLQFLFEYFSETQRNKGNFPGRFSGRQFSNSRSEMNVSTLELGDSALYLCASSRTGTGNSPLHFGNGTRLTVT.

The chain uses TRBV27 and TRBJ1-1; TRBD1 is a possible D gene (5 bases). Germline V lookup: CDR1 MNHEY, CDR2 SMNVEV (reference sequence). Trimming removed 6 bases at V and 7 bases at J, with 15 bases between. The CDR3 runs to 13 residues. CDR3 DNA sequence: TGTGCCAGCAGCAACTCAGGGCTGGATGAAGCTTTCTTT. This encodes CASSNSGLDEAFF.

The chain has TRBV4-2 and TRBJ2-7; no reliable D call. This CDR3 region has 13 residues. Germline values: CDR1 LGHNA, CDR2 YNFKEQ. Trimming removed 0 bases at V and 6 bases at J, with 9 bases between. The CDR3 DNA sequence: TGTGCCAGCAGCCAAGAATTCCGGACCGAGCAGTACTTC. As protein: CASSQEFRTEQYF.

The rearrangement links TRBV29-1 to TRBJ2-4, with D perhaps matching TRBD2 (7 bases). The CDR3 runs 12 residues. Trimming left V 4 bases short and J 7 bases short, with 11 bases between. Per germline, CDR1 SQVTM and CDR2 ANQGSEA. The CDR3 DNA reads TGCAGCGTTGGTGGGGGGGGCAACATTCAGTACTTC. This codes for CSVGGGGNIQYF.

There are many counts of this clonotype. The chain has TRBV20-1 and TRBJ1-1, with D uncertain. Germline-derived CDR1 and CDR2 are DFQATT and SNEGSKA (reference sequence). The CDR3 is 11 residues long. DNA for the CDR3: TGCAGCCACGGGGTGGACACTGAAGCTTTCTTT. This translates into CSHGVDTEAFF.

In this sample, this clonotype turned up many times. The rearrangement links TRBV5-1 to TRBJ2-3; 8 bases match TRBD2. J lost 3 bases, V lost 2 bases, and 5 bases had no gene match. This CDR3 region has 15 residues. Germline V lookup: CDR1 SGHRS, CDR2 YFSETQ. The CDR3 loop is CASSFGGGSTDTQYF. CDR3 coding DNA: TGCGCCAGCAGCTTTGGCGGGGGGTCTACAGATACGCAGTATTTT.

This clonotype showed up just a few times. The chain joins TRBV10-3 to TRBJ1-2; D gene ambiguous. Germline V CDR1 and CDR2: ENHRY, SYGVKD. V was shortened by 0 bases and J by 3 bases, with 11 bases between the two germline ends. This CDR3 comprises 15 residues. The CDR3 reads CAISESERRHYGYTF. CDR3 in DNA: TGTGCCATCAGTGAGTCGGAACGGAGACACTATGGCTACACCTTC.

The chain has TRBV24-1 and TRBJ2-5; 11 nucleotides align to TRBD2. CDR1 is KGHDR, CDR2 SFDVKD, per germline. The CDR3 extends over 15 amino acids. V shed 3 bases and J 6 bases; nucleotides not matched to a gene: 5. The DNA for the CDR3 is TGTGCCACCAGTGATACGGGACTAGCGGTTCAGACCCAGTACTTC. Encoded protein: CATSDTGLAVQTQYF.

In its sample, this clonotype was seen many times. This chain uses TRBV5-6 with TRBJ2-7; D remains unclear. The CDR3 is 13 residues long. With 0 bases removed from V and 5 bases from J, the gap between germline ends came to 9 bases. Germline loops: CDR1 SGHDT, CDR2 YYEEEE. CDR3 bases: TGTGCCAGCAGCTTGGTGAACAGTCACGAGCAGTACTTC. As protein: CASSLVNSHEQYF. Supplemented by reference TRBV5-6 and TRBJ2-7, the full variable domain reads DAGVTQSPTHLIKTRGQQVTLRCSPKSGHDTVSWYQQALGQGPQFIFQYYEEEERQRGNFPDRFSGHQFPNYSSELNVNALLLGDSALYLCASSLVNSHEQYFGPGTRLTVT.